These T cell receptor beta chains were read from a single sample in a study of T cell responses to AZD1222 COVID-19 vaccine. The method was immunoSEQ multiplex PCR; TCRdb's version includes in-frame clones alone and lacks a portion of them. The table shows about 170,000 clones, with approximately 88% occurring only once. The sequencing here drew on peripheral blood, taken 28 days after the second AZD1222 dose. The receptors shown here come from an adult who received the AZD1222 COVID-19 vaccine. Both conserved end residues are part of each CDR3. A D gene is named only where the DNA matches it firmly. Rows give clone size only sometimes, using once, few, many, or a class for an expanded clone.

clone size,V gene,J gene,D gene,CDR3 protein,CDR3 DNA
NA,TRBV27,TRBJ1-5,NA,CASSSVGGPQPQHF,TGTGCCAGCAGTTCCGTTGGGGGGCCTCAGCCCCAGCATTTT
NA,TRBV5-4,TRBJ2-5,TRBD2,CASSSSGTSAGETQYF,TGTGCCAGCAGCTCTTCGGGGACTAGCGCCGGGGAGACCCAGTACTTC
NA,TRBV19,TRBJ1-2,NA,CASTRNMGLYGYTF,TGTGCCAGTACGAGGAACATGGGCTTGTATGGCTACACCTTC
once,TRBV5-1,TRBJ2-1,TRBD1,CASSLGQGAYNEQFF,TGCGCCAGCAGCTTAGGACAGGGGGCCTACAATGAGCAGTTCTTC
NA,TRBV28,TRBJ2-7,NA,CASLPVPYEQYF,TGTGCCAGCCTCCCTGTTCCCTACGAGCAGTACTTC
NA,TRBV6-1,TRBJ1-2,TRBD1,CASSEHRGTNYGYTF,TGTGCCAGCAGTGAGCACAGGGGAACGAACTATGGCTACACCTTC
NA,TRBV10-3,TRBJ1-5,NA,CAISSGPGNSNQPQHF,TGTGCCATCAGTTCCGGACCGGGAAATAGCAATCAGCCCCAGCATTTT
NA,TRBV29-1,TRBJ2-1,TRBD1,CSVGGQVVNEQFF,TGCAGCGTTGGGGGACAGGTGGTGAATGAGCAGTTCTTC
NA,TRBV27,TRBJ2-7,NA,CASSSLAKGYEQYF,TGTGCCAGCAGTTCTCTCGCGAAGGGCTACGAGCAGTACTTC
NA,TRBV19,TRBJ1-4,NA,CASSGHLQNEKLFF,TGTGCCAGTAGTGGACACCTCCAGAATGAAAAACTGTTTTTT
NA,TRBV12-3/TRBV12-4,TRBJ2-5,NA,CASSGGLETQYF,TGTGCCAGCAGTGGGGGGCTTGAGACCCAGTACTTC
NA,TRBV5-1,TRBJ2-7,TRBD1,CASSLVGQGLGEQYF,TGCGCCAGCAGCTTGGTGGGACAGGGGTTGGGCGAGCAGTACTTC
NA,TRBV7-9,TRBJ1-3,NA,CASSLAGTIKRGFF,TGTGCCAGCAGCTTAGCGGGGACCATAAAGAGGGGTTTTTTT
NA,TRBV6-6,TRBJ2-5,NA,CASSYSETQYF,TGTGCCAGCAGTTACTCGGAGACCCAGTACTTC
NA,TRBV25-1,TRBJ1-4,NA,CASSEGQGINEKLFF,TGTGCCAGCAGTGAAGGTCAGGGTATTAATGAAAAACTGTTTTTT
NA,TRBV6-2/TRBV6-3,TRBJ1-5,NA,CASSYGGKSQPQHF,TGTGCCAGCAGTTACGGAGGGAAGAGTCAGCCCCAGCATTTT
NA,TRBV4-1,TRBJ1-1,NA,CASSQAQDGEAFF,TGCGCCAGCAGCCAAGCTCAGGACGGTGAAGCTTTCTTT
once,TRBV4-1,TRBJ2-1,NA,CASSPQGLFSYNEQFF,TGCGCCAGCAGCCCCCAGGGTTTGTTCTCCTACAATGAGCAGTTCTTC
NA,TRBV11-2,TRBJ2-2,NA,CASSLVDFDTGELFF,TGTGCCAGCAGCTTAGTTGACTTCGACACCGGGGAGCTGTTTTTT
NA,TRBV6-5,TRBJ1-3,NA,CASSYGPGAGNTIYF,TGTGCCAGCAGTTACGGTCCCGGGGCTGGAAACACCATATATTTT
NA,TRBV11-2,TRBJ1-4,NA,CASSPRGEKLFF,TGTGCCAGCAGCCCAAGAGGTGAAAAACTGTTTTTT
few,TRBV4-1,TRBJ2-7,NA,CASSQSQGWGEQYF,TGCGCCAGCAGCCAGTCACAGGGATGGGGCGAGCAGTACTTC
NA,TRBV5-1,TRBJ1-5,NA,CASSLDTPNQPQHF,TGCGCCAGCAGCTTGGACACCCCGAATCAGCCCCAGCATTTT